The TCR beta chain described here comes from a study of a mutant IDH1 vaccine in newly diagnosed glioma. This CDR3 comprises 15 residues. CDR1 and CDR2 from the germline V gene are KGHSH and LQKENI. V shed 3 bases and J 2 bases; nucleotides not matched to a gene: 4. The data were produced by immunoSEQ multiplex PCR, yet TCRdb's version contains in-frame clones alone and is incomplete. This sample has tens of thousands of clones, with approximately 84% found just once. Whole-study findings and limits: Changes in top peripheral clonotypes did not appear linked to pseudoprogression.

Concerning this clone itself: The target antigen is unknown.

Sample time point: week 47, end of study. With topical imiquimod, each dose of the vaccine consisted of 300 ug of mutant IDH1 20-mer peptide. Patients in the study were vaccinated eight times, receiving shots in weeks 1, 3, 5, 7, 11, 15, 19 and 23. The sequencing here drew on PBMCs, taken from a glioma patient whose treatment included an IDH1 peptide vaccine. The chain combines TRBV18 with TRBJ2-3; 8 nucleotides match TRBD1. The receptor comes from a woman aged 25 to 39 with glioma. Some clones in this sample may be carry-over from other donors' samples. CDR3: CASSPGQGYTDTQYF. The CDR3 DNA follows: TGTGCCAGCTCACCCGGACAGGGCTACACAGATACGCAGTATTTT.